This TCR beta chain was captured by sequencing in a study of blood T cell repertoires in COVID-19. Whole-study context: Samples representing acute and convalescent COVID-19 were sourced from the United States, Italy and Spain. Nucleic acid was either cDNA or gDNA, and it came from T cells, B-cell-depleted T cells, or PBMCs.

Under the authors' procedure: Quantification of nucleated cells was approximated via reference gene primer amplification. Assay: immunoSEQ multiplex PCR; the TCRdb copy retains only in-frame clones and omits some. D and trimming come from the DNA, and the V and J calls and clone size come from that table. The sample carries approximately 35,000 clones, over 70% recorded once. This CDR3 contains 14 residues. Trimming took 6 bases from V and 6 from J; bases not matched to a gene: 6. Per the germline V gene, CDR1 is KGHSH and CDR2 is LQKENI. This clonotype was obtained from a man aged 55 to 70 with active COVID-19. This chain uses TRBV18 with TRBJ2-1; 9 nucleotides agree with TRBD2. Specimen: peripheral blood. The DNA for the CDR3 is TGTGCCAGCTCCGCCGGACTAGCGAGCAATGAGCAGTTCTTC. It is translated as CASSAGLASNEQFF.